This T cell receptor beta chain was recorded in a study of a mutant IDH1 vaccine in newly diagnosed glioma. Some clones are missing from TCRdb's copy, which holds only in-frame ones; the method was immunoSEQ multiplex PCR. The data show around 55,000 clones, about 80% seen once. The time point denotes: week 23, last vaccination. One vaccine dose held 300 ug of mutant IDH1 20-mer peptide and came with topical imiquimod. Turning to this clone: What it binds is unknown.

V was clipped by 6 bases and J by 11 bases, with 16 bases between them. The CDR3 is 12 amino acids. Germline V lookup: CDR1 MNHEY, CDR2 SVGAGI. The rearrangement uses TRBV6-5 and TRBJ1-1, with D perhaps matching TRBD1 (5 bases). The receptor comes from a middle-aged man with glioma. This specimen was PBMCs, taken from a glioma patient whose treatment included an IDH1 peptide vaccine. CDR3 sequence (DNA): TGTGCCAGCAGCCGACTGGGGGATAGGGCTTTCTTT. Protein: CASSRLGDRAFF.